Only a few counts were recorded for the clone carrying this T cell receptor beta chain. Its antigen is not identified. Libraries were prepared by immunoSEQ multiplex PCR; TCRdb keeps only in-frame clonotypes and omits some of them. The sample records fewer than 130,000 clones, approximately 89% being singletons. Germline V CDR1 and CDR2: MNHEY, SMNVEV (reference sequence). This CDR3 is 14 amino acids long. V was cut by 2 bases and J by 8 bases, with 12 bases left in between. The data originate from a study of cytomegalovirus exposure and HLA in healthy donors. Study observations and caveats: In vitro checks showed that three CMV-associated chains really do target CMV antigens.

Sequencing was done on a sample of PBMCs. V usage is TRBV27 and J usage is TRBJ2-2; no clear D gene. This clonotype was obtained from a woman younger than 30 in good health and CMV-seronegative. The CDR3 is CASSLSRVGGELFF. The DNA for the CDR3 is TGTGCCAGCAGTTTAAGCCGGGTTGGTGGGGAGCTGTTTTTT.